The TCR beta chain under discussion was sequenced for a study of T-cell memory formation after mild COVID-19. With constant-segment primers, 5'RACE yielded cDNA libraries of TCR alpha and TCR beta that carried sample barcodes and UMIs. TCRdb itself ran the 5' RACE reads through MiXCR, one entry per CDR3 protein. The sample lists approximately 150,000 distinct CDR3 sequences, approximately 15% seen once, with around an eighth in the top ten. The CDR3 runs 14 residues. V was shortened by 8 bases and J by 0 bases, with 10 bases between the two germline ends. Germline lookup yields CDR1 SNHLY and CDR2 FYNNEI.

The chain joins TRBV2 to TRBJ1-4; D is unclear. The TCR comes from an adult woman who had mild COVID-19 (a few samples of this study predate the infection). Cell type and time point are not known. The sample consisted of PBMCs or a T cell subset sorted from them (not recorded which). The CDR3 sequence is CASALWATNEKLFF. The CDR3 DNA sequence: TGTGCCAGCGCCCTATGGGCAACTAATGAAAAACTGTTTTTT.